The rows below give T cell receptor beta chains drawn from one sample of a study of cytomegalovirus exposure and HLA in healthy donors. Sequencing was performed with immunoSEQ multiplex PCR; in TCRdb, only in-frame clones are kept and a portion is missing. The data show about 180,000 clones, with roughly 85% seen just once and under 0.75% held by the top ten. Material for sequencing was PBMCs. These receptors originate from a woman between 40 and 50 years old in good health and CMV-seronegative. Both conserved end residues are part of each CDR3. Fields, in order: J gene, clone size, V gene, D gene, CDR3 protein, CDR3 DNA. The D gene is left open where the match is weak. Size tells how often a clone was seen (once, few, many) or the class of an expanded clone, and some rows leave it out.

TRBJ1-1	.	TRBV18	.	CASSPLAPDIPNTEAFF	TGTGCCAGCTCACCACTTGCACCGGACATCCCGAACACTGAAGCTTTCTTT
TRBJ2-1	.	TRBV9	.	CASSVSTGAEQFF	TGTGCCAGCAGCGTTTCTACGGGAGCTGAGCAGTTCTTC
TRBJ2-1	.	TRBV7-3	TRBD2	CASSQGSGGAGNEQFF	TGTGCCAGCAGCCAAGGGTCGGGGGGGGCGGGCAATGAGCAGTTCTTC
TRBJ1-5	.	TRBV5-8	TRBD1	CASSSLKQGKRQPQHF	TGTGCCAGCAGCTCTTTAAAACAGGGGAAGAGACAGCCCCAGCATTTT
TRBJ2-7	.	TRBV9	TRBD1	CASSGGTGINYEQYF	TGTGCCAGCAGCGGTGGGACAGGGATAAACTACGAGCAGTACTTC
TRBJ1-5	.	TRBV4-3	TRBD1	CASSQELQGFEPQHF	TGCGCCAGCAGCCAAGAATTACAGGGGTTTGAGCCCCAGCATTTT
TRBJ1-1	.	TRBV5-1	.	CASSLRTVRLNTEAFF	TGCGCCAGCAGCTTGAGGACTGTCAGACTTAACACTGAAGCTTTCTTT
TRBJ2-7	many	TRBV7-8	.	CASSLAEGAPNYEQYF	TGTGCCAGCAGCTTAGCGGAGGGGGCGCCTAACTACGAGCAGTACTTC
TRBJ2-2	.	TRBV6-5	TRBD2	CASSYLTRGVAGELFF	TGTGCCAGCAGTTACCTAACGCGGGGGGTCGCCGGGGAGCTGTTTTTT
TRBJ2-1	.	TRBV25-1	.	CASSEYSRDEQFF	TGTGCCAGCAGTGAATACTCTAGAGATGAGCAGTTCTTC
TRBJ2-5	.	TRBV27	TRBD1	CASSFDRGETQYF	TGTGCCAGCAGTTTCGACAGGGGTGAGACCCAGTACTTC
TRBJ2-5	.	TRBV5-1	.	CASSLAGNQETQYF	TGCGCCAGCAGCTTGGCAGGGAACCAAGAGACCCAGTACTTC
TRBJ1-1	.	TRBV27	.	CASSFSDPGDTEAFF	TGTGCCAGCAGTTTCTCAGACCCGGGGGACACTGAAGCTTTCTTT
TRBJ2-7	.	TRBV5-4	.	CASSLHRLDEQYF	TGTGCCAGCAGCTTGCACAGGTTGGACGAGCAGTACTTC
TRBJ1-3	.	TRBV2	TRBD1	CASNLLRTGGNTIYF	TGTGCCAGCAATCTGCTTAGGACAGGGGGAAACACCATATATTTT
TRBJ1-1	.	TRBV6-5	.	CASRSTGPNTEAFF	TGTGCCAGCAGATCCACAGGACCGAACACTGAAGCTTTCTTT
TRBJ2-2	.	TRBV7-6	.	CASSLDRRTTNTGELFF	TGTGCCAGCAGCTTAGATCGGAGGACCACGAACACCGGGGAGCTGTTTTTT
TRBJ2-7	few	TRBV6-5	.	CASSQEHSYEQYF	TGTGCCAGCAGTCAGGAACACTCCTACGAGCAGTACTTC
TRBJ2-7	.	TRBV4-1	TRBD1	CASSLSRTGRYEQYF	TGCGCCAGCAGCCTATCAAGGACAGGGCGATACGAGCAGTACTTC